This TCR beta chain appears in the sequencing data of a study of long-term antiretroviral therapy in people with HIV. Version v3.0 of the immunoSEQ assay was performed at survey level. Sequenced by immunoSEQ multiplex PCR; TCRdb stores in-frame clones only, minus some. Altogether some 25,000 clones are present, 80% to 90% being singletons, with the ten largest covering roughly 9%. None of the participants with HIV were treated outside the United States. The germline gives CDR1 SGDLS, CDR2 YYNGEE. CDR3 length equals 18 residues. Trimming stripped 0 bases from V and 0 bases from J, with 18 bases between.

The source of this sequence is a man in his forties or fifties with HIV. Sequencing was performed on unsorted PBMCs, taken 3 years after starting antiretroviral therapy. The rearrangement links TRBV9 to TRBJ1-1; possibly TRBD1 for D (5 bases). CDR3: CASSVGSPGPSMNTEAFF. CDR3 coding DNA: TGTGCCAGCAGCGTAGGCTCCCCGGGGCCGTCAATGAACACTGAAGCTTTCTTT. Complete variable domain (other parts from reference TRBV9 and TRBJ1-1): DSGVTQTPKHLITATGQRVTLRCSPRSGDLSVYWYQQSLDQGLQFLIQYYNGEERAKGNILERFSAQQFPDLHSELNLSSLELGDSALYFCASSVGSPGPSMNTEAFFGQGTRLTVV.